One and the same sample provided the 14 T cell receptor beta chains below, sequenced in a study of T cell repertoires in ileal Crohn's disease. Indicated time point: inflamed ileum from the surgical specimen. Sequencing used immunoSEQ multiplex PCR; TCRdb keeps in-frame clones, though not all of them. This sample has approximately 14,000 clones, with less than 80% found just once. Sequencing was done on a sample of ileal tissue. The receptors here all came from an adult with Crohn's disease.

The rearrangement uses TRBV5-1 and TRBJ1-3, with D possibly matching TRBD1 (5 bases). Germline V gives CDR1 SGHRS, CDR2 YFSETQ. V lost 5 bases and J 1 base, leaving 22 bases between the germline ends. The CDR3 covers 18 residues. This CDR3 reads CASRRGDAPFGSGNTIYF. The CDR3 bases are TGCGCCAGCAGACGAGGGGACGCCCCGTTTGGGTCTGGAAACACCATATATTTT.

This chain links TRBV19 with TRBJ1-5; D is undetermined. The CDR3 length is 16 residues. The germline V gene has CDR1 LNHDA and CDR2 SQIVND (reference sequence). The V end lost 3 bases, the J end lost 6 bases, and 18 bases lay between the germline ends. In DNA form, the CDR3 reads TGTGCCAGTAGTATGGAGGGATCAGGTGTACGTCAGCCCCAGCATTTT. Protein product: CASSMEGSGVRQPQHF. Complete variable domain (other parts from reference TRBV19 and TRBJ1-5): DGGITQSPKYLFRKEGQNVTLSCEQNLNHDAMYWYRQDPGQGLRLIYYSQIVNDFQKGDIAEGYSVSREKKESFPLTVTSAQKNPTAFYLCASSMEGSGVRQPQHFGDGTRLSIL.

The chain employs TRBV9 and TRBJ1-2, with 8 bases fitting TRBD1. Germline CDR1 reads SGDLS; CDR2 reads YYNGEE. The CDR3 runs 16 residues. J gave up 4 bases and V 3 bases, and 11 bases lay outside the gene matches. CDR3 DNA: TGTGCCAGCAGCGCATCCTTAACAGGACAGGGCTATGGCTACACCTTC. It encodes CASSASLTGQGYGYTF.

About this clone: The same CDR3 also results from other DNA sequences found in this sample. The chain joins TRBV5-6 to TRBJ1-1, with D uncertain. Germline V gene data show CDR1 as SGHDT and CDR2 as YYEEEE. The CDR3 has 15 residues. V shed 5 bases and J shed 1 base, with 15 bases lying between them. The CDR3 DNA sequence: TGTGCCAGCAGGACCGTGTTTACCCCGAACACTGAAGCTTTCTTT. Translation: CASRTVFTPNTEAFF. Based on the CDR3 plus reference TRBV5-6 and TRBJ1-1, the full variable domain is DAGVTQSPTHLIKTRGQQVTLRCSPKSGHDTVSWYQQALGQGPQFIFQYYEEEERQRGNFPDRFSGHQFPNYSSELNVNALLLGDSALYLCASRTVFTPNTEAFFGQGTRLTVV.

The CDR3 loop reads CASSLDTGSYGYTF. The CDR3 DNA reads TGTGCCAGCAGCTTAGATACAGGGAGCTATGGCTACACCTTC. This chain joins TRBV7-8 and TRBJ1-2, with D possibly TRBD1 on 6 matching bases. The CDR3 is made up of 14 amino acids. The ends were cut back, 1 base at V and 4 bases at J, with 10 bases in the middle. Per the germline V gene, CDR1 is SGHVS and CDR2 is FQNEAQ.

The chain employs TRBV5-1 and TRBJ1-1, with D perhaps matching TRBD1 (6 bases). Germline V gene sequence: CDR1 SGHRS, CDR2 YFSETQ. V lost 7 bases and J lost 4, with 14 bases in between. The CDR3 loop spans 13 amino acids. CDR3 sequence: CASRQGGGTEAFF. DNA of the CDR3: TGCGCCAGCCGCCAGGGAGGGGGCACTGAAGCTTTCTTT.

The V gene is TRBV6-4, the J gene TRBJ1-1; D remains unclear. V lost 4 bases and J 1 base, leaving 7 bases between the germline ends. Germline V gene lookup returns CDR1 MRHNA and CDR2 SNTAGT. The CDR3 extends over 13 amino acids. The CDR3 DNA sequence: TGTGCCAGCAGTGGGCAGGCGAACACTGAAGCTTTCTTT. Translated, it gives CASSGQANTEAFF.

The chain's CDR3 is CASSLGAVVGELFF. The CDR3 nucleotides read TGCGCCAGCAGCTTGGGGGCCGTGGTCGGGGAGCTGTTTTTT. The V and J genes are TRBV5-1 and TRBJ2-2; no clear D. Looked up from germline, CDR1 is SGHRS and CDR2 is YFSETQ. Between the trimmed V and J ends, which lost 0 bases and 7 bases, there was a span of 10 bases. The length of the CDR3 is 14 residues.

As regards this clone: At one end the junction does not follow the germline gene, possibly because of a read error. The CDR3 region has the DNA TGTGCTAGCAGCTTAGCGCAGGGGTGGGAGACCCAGTACTTC. This translates into CASSLAQGWETQYF. The chain uses TRBV7-7 and TRBJ2-5, with TRBD1 as a possible D gene (6 bases). Germline V gene lookup returns CDR1 SSHAT and CDR2 FNYEAQ (reference sequence). The CDR3 extends over 14 amino acids.

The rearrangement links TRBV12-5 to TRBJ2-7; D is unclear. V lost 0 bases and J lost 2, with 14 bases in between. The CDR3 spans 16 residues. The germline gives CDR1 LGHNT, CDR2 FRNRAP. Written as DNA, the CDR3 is TGTGCTAGTGGTTTGGTACGCTCTCTTAACGCCTACGAGCAGTACTTC. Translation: CASGLVRSLNAYEQYF. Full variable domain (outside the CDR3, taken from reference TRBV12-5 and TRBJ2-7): DARVTQTPRHKVTEMGQEVTMRCQPILGHNTVFWYRQTMMQGLELLAYFRNRAPLDDSGMPKDRFSAEMPDATLATLKIQPSEPRDSAVYFCASGLVRSLNAYEQYFGPGTRLTVT.

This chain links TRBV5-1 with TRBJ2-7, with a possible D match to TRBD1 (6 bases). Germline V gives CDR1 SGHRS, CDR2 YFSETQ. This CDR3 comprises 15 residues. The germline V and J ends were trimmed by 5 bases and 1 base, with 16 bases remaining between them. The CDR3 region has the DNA TGCGCCAGCAGACCCCAACAGGGAGTATCCTACGAGCAGTACTTC. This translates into CASRPQQGVSYEQYF.

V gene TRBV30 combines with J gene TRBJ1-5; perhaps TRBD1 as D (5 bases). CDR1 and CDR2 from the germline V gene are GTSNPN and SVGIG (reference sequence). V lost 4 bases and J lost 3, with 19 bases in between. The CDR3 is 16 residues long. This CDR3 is CAWTGRSGRSNQPQHF. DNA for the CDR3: TGTGCCTGGACGGGCCGATCAGGGAGGTCCAATCAGCCCCAGCATTTT.

CDR3 in amino acids: CASRSRDGYLTGELFF. The CDR3 nucleotides are TGTGCCAGCAGGTCGAGGGACGGATACCTCACCGGGGAGCTGTTTTTT. The chain links TRBV5-8 to TRBJ2-2; possibly TRBD1 or TRBD2 for D (5 bases each). The CDR3 length is 16 residues. V was pared by 5 bases and J by 4 bases, with 18 bases between. Germline V gives CDR1 SGHTS, CDR2 YDEGEE.

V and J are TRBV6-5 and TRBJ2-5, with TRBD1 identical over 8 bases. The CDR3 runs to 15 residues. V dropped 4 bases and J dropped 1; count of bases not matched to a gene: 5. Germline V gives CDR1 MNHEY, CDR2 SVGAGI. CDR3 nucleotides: TGTGCCAGCAGTTCCCCCGACAGGGGCCAAGAGACCCAGTACTTC. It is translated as CASSSPDRGQETQYF.